This TCR beta chain stems from a study of vaccination effects on CD4 cells after COVID-19. Comments on this clone: The antigen remains undetermined.

Repertoires were generated with immunoSEQ multiplex PCR, while TCRdb's copy carries only in-frame clones and drops some. Of about 34,000 clones in the sample, about 80% were seen once. ViraFEST assay sequencing came after antigen-specific CD4+ T cells were expanded with viral peptide pools. The authors isolated CD4+ T cells after ten to eleven days of culture. People in the vaccine group had not been infected with SARS-CoV-2 before, and their nucleocapsid antibodies were negative. Wells containing two million PBMC each were cultured with around 10 IU/ml IL-2 and 10 ug/ml peptides. A half-medium replacement with IL-2 medium was carried out on days 3 and 7. Study-level findings and limits: Clonal contraction was marked in infection- and vaccine-induced clones late after vaccination. In healthy vaccinees, only 1 of 255 vaccine-induced clones cross-reacted with common cold coronaviruses.

Germline assignment: CDR1 LGHDT and CDR2 YNNKEL (reference sequence). Trimming removed 2 bases at V and 4 bases at J, with 9 bases between. This CDR3 is 15 amino acids long. This TCR derives from a human donor who received a COVID-19 vaccine. Sequencing was performed on CD4+ T cells from PBMCs cultured with HCoV-OC43 spike peptides, taken before COVID-19 vaccination. The sample's subset: HCoV-OC43 spike overlapping peptide pool stimulation. This chain connects TRBV3-1 (or the pseudogene TRBV3-2) to TRBJ1-6, with TRBD1 as a possible D gene (6 bases). Here the CDR3 reads CASSQRDTYNSPLHF. The CDR3 region has the DNA TGTGCCAGCAGCCAAAGGGACACTTATAATTCACCCCTCCACTTT.